The 27 T cell receptor beta chains listed next were all sequenced from one sample in a study of shared clonotypes between healthy human individuals. Naivety among CD8 cells was defined by CD45RO negativity and positive CCR7 selection, thereby excluding terminally differentiated effector memory CD45RA+ cells. TCRdb keeps only in-frame clones here, not all; method: immunoSEQ multiplex PCR. The table lists about 2 million clones, approximately 95% of them singletons. Sequencing was carried out using naive CD8+ T cells sorted from blood. The receptors stem from a man younger than 35 in good health.

The chain uses TRBV27 and TRBJ2-1; the match to TRBD2 covers 7 bases. V dropped 6 bases and J dropped 2; count of bases not matched to a gene: 7. CDR3 size: 15 residues. The V gene's germline CDR1 is MNHEY and CDR2 SMNVEV (reference sequence). The CDR3 spells CASSAWGGTYNEQFF. The CDR3 DNA reads as TGTGCCAGCAGCGCCTGGGGGGGGACCTACAATGAGCAGTTCTTC.

The chain has TRBV27 and TRBJ1-5; D is undetermined. Per the germline V gene, CDR1 is MNHEY and CDR2 is SMNVEV (reference sequence). Trimming pared 0 bases from V and 9 bases from J, leaving 12 bases between. This CDR3 has 14 residues. Here the CDR3 reads CASSLSISGWPQHF. The CDR3, as DNA: TGTGCCAGCAGTTTATCTATCTCGGGGTGGCCCCAGCATTTT.

This clone showed up just once. The rearrangement joins TRBV15 to TRBJ2-7; TRBD2 aligns across 9 bases. Per the germline V gene, CDR1 is LNHNV and CDR2 is YYDKDF (reference sequence). The CDR3 is 16 amino acids. Losses at the gene ends were 0 bases for V and 3 bases for J; bases not matched to a gene: 6. CDR3 nucleotide sequence: TGTGCCACCAGCAGAGATCGGTCTAGCGGGAACTACGAGCAGTACTTC. Its protein is CATSRDRSSGNYEQYF.

Concerning this clone itself: A read error may account for a junction end that differs from germline. The chain employs TRBV4-2 and TRBJ1-1, with 7 nucleotides matching TRBD1. Germline V CDR1 and CDR2: LGHNA, YNFKEQ. The CDR3 runs 16 residues. The CDR3 region is CASRQGQWTGNTEAFF. CDR3 nucleotide sequence: TGTGCCAGCAGGCAAGGCCAATGGACAGGGAACACTGAAGCTTTCTTT.

The V call is TRBV10-3, the J call TRBJ2-7, with TRBD2 identical over 12 bases. CDR3 length: 14 amino acids. CDR1 is ENHRY and CDR2 is SYGVKD in the germline V gene. V lost 4 bases to trimming and J lost 7 bases; unmatched junction nucleotides: 5. CDR3 nucleotides: TGTGCCATCAGTGGACTAGCGGGGGTCCTTGAGCAGTACTTC. Its translation is CAISGLAGVLEQYF.

The rearrangement links TRBV27 to TRBJ2-1, with 14 bases identical to TRBD2. Germline V lookup: CDR1 MNHEY, CDR2 SMNVEV (reference sequence). V lost 5 bases and J lost 8; bases outside the gene matches: 8. There are 16 residues in the CDR3. DNA for the CDR3: TGTGCCAGCAGTCCGAGGACTAGCGGGAGGTACGATGAGCAGTTCTTC. This sequence encodes CASSPRTSGRYDEQFF.

There are a few counts of this clone. The J gene is TRBJ1-1, the V gene TRBV27; 7 bases align to TRBD1. The CDR3 spans 15 residues. V trimming: 2 bases; J trimming: 2 bases; junction bases outside the gene matches: 5. Germline V lookup: CDR1 MNHEY, CDR2 SMNVEV (reference sequence). The CDR3 spells CASSLITGVNTEAFF. DNA for the CDR3: TGTGCCAGCAGTTTAATTACAGGGGTTAACACTGAAGCTTTCTTT.

The count of this clone is one. The chain employs TRBV9 and TRBJ1-2, with a weak D call TRBD1 (6 bases). From germline, CDR1 is SGDLS and CDR2 YYNGEE. The CDR3 has 17 amino acids. V was trimmed by 3 bases and J by 7 bases, leaving 25 bases between them. The CDR3 is CASSASIAPGTQTGYTF. The DNA for the CDR3 is TGTGCCAGCAGCGCAAGTATTGCACCCGGGACACAAACTGGCTACACCTTC.

The J gene is TRBJ2-7, the V gene TRBV7-2, with 7 positions matching TRBD1. V lost 5 bases, J lost 1 base, and 2 bases stayed unmatched. CDR1 SGHTA and CDR2 FQGNSA come from the germline V gene. The length of the CDR3 is 13 residues. CDR3 DNA sequence: TGTGCCAGCAGCATGACAGGGTCCTACGAGCAGTACTTC. The encoded protein is CASSMTGSYEQYF.

The J gene is TRBJ1-6, the V gene TRBV9; D gene ambiguous. The V gene lost 0 bases and the J gene lost 0 bases, with 4 bases spanning the gap. The CDR3 sequence is 15 residues long. The germline gives CDR1 SGDLS, CDR2 YYNGEE. The CDR3 DNA sequence: TGTGCCAGCAGCGTAGACACCTCCTATAATTCACCCCTCCACTTT. Protein: CASSVDTSYNSPLHF.

This chain joins TRBV15 and TRBJ2-1, with 12 bases lining up with TRBD2. CDR3 length: 15 amino acids. Germline CDR1 LNHNV, CDR2 YYDKDF (reference sequence). V lost 1 base, J lost 9 bases, and 4 bases stayed unmatched. As DNA, the CDR3 is TGTGCCACCAGCAGAGCCGCTAGCGGGAGGGGTGAGCAGTTCTTC. It is translated as CATSRAASGRGEQFF.

DNA of the CDR3: TGTGCCAGCAAGAACAGCCTCTCTGGAAACACCATATATTTT. The encoded protein is CASKNSLSGNTIYF. The rearrangement uses TRBV6-6 and TRBJ1-3; unclear D gene. Germline CDR1 and CDR2: MNHNY and SVGAGI (reference sequence). V lost 7 bases and J lost 0, with 10 bases in between. CDR3 length equals 14 residues.

This sequence joins TRBV7-9 and TRBJ2-1; D is unclear. Germline values: CDR1 SEHNR, CDR2 FQNEAQ (reference sequence). This CDR3 comprises 15 residues. Trimming left V 1 base short and J 8 bases short, with 15 bases between. The DNA of the CDR3 is TGTGCCAGCAGCTTAGAAGGGAACTCCGGCGATGAGCAGTTCTTC. Its translation: CASSLEGNSGDEQFF.

The genes are TRBV6-1 and TRBJ2-1; 8 nucleotides agree with TRBD2. The CDR3 is 15 amino acids. V dropped 3 bases and J dropped 4; count of bases not matched to a gene: 5. Germline V lookup: CDR1 MNHNS, CDR2 SASEGT. The CDR3 nucleotides are TGTGCCAGCAGTGAGCTGACTAGCGCGTACAATGAGCAGTTCTTC. It translates to CASSELTSAYNEQFF.

The chain joins TRBV7-9 to TRBJ1-1, with D unresolved. Between the trimmed V and J ends, which lost 1 base and 6 bases, there was a span of 18 bases. The CDR3 runs to 16 residues. The germline gives CDR1 SEHNR, CDR2 FQNEAQ (reference sequence). CDR3 nucleotides: TGTGCCAGCAGCTTAGTAACGGGGATTGGTTACGCTGAAGCTTTCTTT. It encodes CASSLVTGIGYAEAFF.

CDR3 in DNA: TGTGCCAGCAGCGGGAACTATGGCTACACCTTC. It encodes CASSGNYGYTF. The gene calls are TRBV9 and TRBJ1-2; D is undetermined. The V gene's germline CDR1 is SGDLS and CDR2 YYNGEE. The CDR3 is made up of 11 amino acids. Trimming took 3 bases from V and 2 from J, leaving 2 bases between them.

The chain has TRBV28 and TRBJ1-1; D remains unclear. CDR1 is MDHEN, CDR2 SYDVKM, per germline. V dropped 4 bases and J dropped 0 bases, with 18 bases sitting between them. This CDR3 has 17 amino acids. Written as DNA, the CDR3 is TGTGCCAGCAGTTCGCCGGGAGGAGGGATCATGAACACTGAAGCTTTCTTT. Amino acids: CASSSPGGGIMNTEAFF.

The CDR3 reads CASSQDSNNQPQHF. The CDR3 region has the DNA TGTGCCAGCAGTCAAGACAGCAACAATCAGCCCCAGCATTTT. The V gene is TRBV6-5, the J gene TRBJ1-5; TRBD1 might be the D (5 bases). V lost 5 bases, J lost 3 bases, and 11 bases lay in between. The CDR3 totals 14 residues. Germline lookup yields CDR1 MNHEY and CDR2 SVGAGI.

This rearrangement joins TRBV7-8 to TRBJ2-4; 12 nucleotides line up with TRBD2. The CDR3 has 17 amino acids. The V segment lost 5 bases and the J segment 0 bases; nucleotides outside the gene matches: 5. Germline values: CDR1 SGHVS, CDR2 FQNEAQ. This CDR3 reads CASSGLAGGIAKNIQYF. The CDR3 bases are TGTGCCAGCAGCGGGCTAGCGGGGGGGATAGCCAAAAACATTCAGTACTTC. Using reference TRBV7-8 and TRBJ2-4 for the parts outside the CDR3, the full variable domain is GAGVSQSPRYKVAKRGQDVALRCDPISGHVSLFWYQQALGQGPEFLTYFQNEAQLDKSGLPSDRFFAERPEGSVSTLKIQRTQQEDSAVYLCASSGLAGGIAKNIQYFGAGTRLSVL.

This clone was seen just once. The V call is TRBV9, the J call TRBJ2-7; D gene ambiguous. Germline V gene sequence: CDR1 SGDLS, CDR2 YYNGEE. The CDR3 is made up of 15 amino acids. V dropped 0 bases and J dropped 0 bases, with 10 bases sitting between them. Here the CDR3 DNA reads TGTGCCAGCAGCGTAGACACTTCGAGCTCCTACGAGCAGTACTTC. Translation: CASSVDTSSSYEQYF.

The V and J genes are TRBV27 and TRBJ2-7; 14 bases map to TRBD2. Germline lookup yields CDR1 MNHEY and CDR2 SMNVEV (reference sequence). The CDR3 loop spans 18 amino acids. The trim removed 1 base at V and 0 bases at J, leaving 5 bases unmatched. The CDR3 DNA is TGTGCCAGCAGTTTATATGGACTAGCGGGGGGCTACTCCTACGAGCAGTACTTC. Translating gives CASSLYGLAGGYSYEQYF.

CDR3 in DNA: TGCGCCAGCAGCTCCACTGGCGAGCAGTACTTC. This sequence encodes CASSSTGEQYF. The V and J genes are TRBV5-1 and TRBJ2-7, with D unresolved. Germline loops: CDR1 SGHRS, CDR2 YFSETQ. V lost 3 bases and J 6 bases, leaving 7 bases between the germline ends. This CDR3 has 11 amino acids. Filled out from reference TRBV5-1 and TRBJ2-7, the complete variable domain reads KAGVTQTPRYLIKTRGQQVTLSCSPISGHRSVSWYQQTPGQGLQFLFEYFSETQRNKGNFPGRFSGRQFSNSRSEMNVSTLELGDSALYLCASSSTGEQYFGPGTRLTVT.

The chain links TRBV7-2 to TRBJ2-7; tentative D call: TRBD2 (6 bases). Germline V CDR1 and CDR2: SGHTA, FQGNSA. The CDR3 runs to 16 residues. The V and J ends lost 4 bases and 1 base respectively, with 17 bases between them. CDR3 sequence reads: CASSWVDGSLSYEQYF. CDR3 DNA sequence: TGTGCCAGCAGCTGGGTTGACGGGAGTCTATCCTACGAGCAGTACTTC.

This clone was recorded once. CDR3 nucleotides: TGTGCCACGGGGGGCGGGAGCTTGGAGACCCAGTACTTC. This sequence encodes CATGGGSLETQYF. The chain combines TRBV10-3 with TRBJ2-5, with a weak D call TRBD2 (7 bases). Trimming removed 10 bases from V and 5 bases from J, with 17 bases in between. The CDR3 totals 13 residues. CDR1 and CDR2 from the germline V gene are ENHRY and SYGVKD.

The chain is built from TRBV13 and TRBJ2-1; 9 bases are shared with TRBD2. Trimming at V came to 5 bases and at J to 11 bases, leaving 7 bases not matched to a gene. The CDR3 length is 13 residues. Germline CDR1 is PRHDT and CDR2 is FYEKMQ (reference sequence). The CDR3 protein is CASSQRLAEKQFF. Here the CDR3 DNA reads TGTGCCAGCAGCCAGCGACTAGCGGAGAAGCAGTTCTTC. The full variable domain, its missing parts supplied by reference TRBV13 and TRBJ2-1, is AAGVIQSPRHLIKEKRETATLKCYPIPRHDTVYWYQQGPGQDPQFLISFYEKMQSDKGSIPDRFSAQQFSDYHSELNMSSLELGDSALYFCASSQRLAEKQFFGPGTRLTVL.

This clone is a singleton in its sample. The chain links TRBV4-1 to TRBJ2-7; the D is unclear. The V and J ends lost 4 bases and 3 bases respectively, with 10 bases between them. The length of the CDR3 is 13 residues. CDR1 is MGHRA, CDR2 YSYEKL, per germline. CDR3 coding DNA: TGCGCCAGCAGCCTCGAGCCTCTCTACGAGCAGTACTTC. As protein: CASSLEPLYEQYF.

This clone was seen just once. The V call is TRBV19, the J call TRBJ2-2; perhaps TRBD2 as D (5 bases). Trimming removed 8 bases at V and 4 bases at J, with 14 bases between. The CDR3 spans 14 residues. Germline CDR1 and CDR2: LNHDA and SQIVND (reference sequence). The CDR3 protein is CASALEGPTGELFF. The CDR3 DNA reads as TGTGCCAGTGCTCTCGAGGGCCCCACCGGGGAGCTGTTTTTT.